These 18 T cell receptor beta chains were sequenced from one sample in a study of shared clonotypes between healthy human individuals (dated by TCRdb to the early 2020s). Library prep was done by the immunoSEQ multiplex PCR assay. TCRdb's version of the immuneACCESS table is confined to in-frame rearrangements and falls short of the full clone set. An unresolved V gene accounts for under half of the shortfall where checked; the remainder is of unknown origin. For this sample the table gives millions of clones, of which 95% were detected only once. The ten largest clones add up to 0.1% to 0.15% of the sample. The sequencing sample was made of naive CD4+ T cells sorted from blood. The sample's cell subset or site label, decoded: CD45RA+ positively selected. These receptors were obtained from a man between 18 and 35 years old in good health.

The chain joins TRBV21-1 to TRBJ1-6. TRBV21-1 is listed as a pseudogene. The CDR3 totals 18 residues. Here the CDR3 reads CASSYQEAGPSYNSPLHF. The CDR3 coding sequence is TGTGCCAGCAGCTACCAAGAGGCAGGACCCTCCTATAATTCACCCCTCCACTTT.

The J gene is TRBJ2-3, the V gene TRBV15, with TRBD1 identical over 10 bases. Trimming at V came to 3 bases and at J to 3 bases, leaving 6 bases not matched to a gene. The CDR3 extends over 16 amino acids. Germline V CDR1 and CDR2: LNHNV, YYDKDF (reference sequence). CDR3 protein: CATSSPGQGITDTQYF. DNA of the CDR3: TGTGCCACCAGCAGCCCGGGACAGGGGATAACAGATACGCAGTATTTT.

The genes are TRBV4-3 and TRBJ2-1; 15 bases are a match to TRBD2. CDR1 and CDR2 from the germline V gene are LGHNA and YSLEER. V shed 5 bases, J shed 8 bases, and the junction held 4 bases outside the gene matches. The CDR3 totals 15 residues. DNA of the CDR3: TGCGCCAGCAGCTGGGGACTAGCGGGAGGATATGAGCAGTTCTTC. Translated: CASSWGLAGGYEQFF.

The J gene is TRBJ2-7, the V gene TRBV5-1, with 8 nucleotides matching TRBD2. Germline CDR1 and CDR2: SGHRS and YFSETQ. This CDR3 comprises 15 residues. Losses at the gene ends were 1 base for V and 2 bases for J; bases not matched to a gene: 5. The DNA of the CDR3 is TGCGCCAGCAGCTTGTGGGTAGCGGGGACCTACGAGCAGTACTTC. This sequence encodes CASSLWVAGTYEQYF.

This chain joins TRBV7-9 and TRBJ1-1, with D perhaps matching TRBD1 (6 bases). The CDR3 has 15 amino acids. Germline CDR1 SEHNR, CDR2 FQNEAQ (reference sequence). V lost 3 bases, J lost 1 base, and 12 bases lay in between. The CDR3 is CASSLGSQGNTEAFF. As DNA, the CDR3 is TGTGCCAGCAGCTTGGGATCACAGGGGAACACTGAAGCTTTCTTT. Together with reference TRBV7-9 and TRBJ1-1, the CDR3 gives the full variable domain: DTGVSQNPRHKITKRGQNVTFRCDPISEHNRLYWYRQTLGQGPEFLTYFQNEAQLEKSRLLSDRFSAERPKGSFSTLEIQRTEQGDSAMYLCASSLGSQGNTEAFFGQGTRLTVV.

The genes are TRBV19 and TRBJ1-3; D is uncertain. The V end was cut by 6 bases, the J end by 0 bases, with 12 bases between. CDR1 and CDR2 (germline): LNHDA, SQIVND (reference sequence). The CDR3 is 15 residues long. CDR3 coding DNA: TGTGCCAGTAGGGCCGGCACTGTCTCTGGAAACACCATATATTTT. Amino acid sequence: CASRAGTVSGNTIYF.

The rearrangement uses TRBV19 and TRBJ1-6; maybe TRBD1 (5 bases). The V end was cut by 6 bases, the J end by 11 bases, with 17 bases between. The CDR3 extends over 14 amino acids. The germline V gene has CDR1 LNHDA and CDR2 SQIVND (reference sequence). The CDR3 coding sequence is TGTGCCAGTAGCGAGAGGACATTAGGCGCACCCCTCCACTTT. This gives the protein CASSERTLGAPLHF.

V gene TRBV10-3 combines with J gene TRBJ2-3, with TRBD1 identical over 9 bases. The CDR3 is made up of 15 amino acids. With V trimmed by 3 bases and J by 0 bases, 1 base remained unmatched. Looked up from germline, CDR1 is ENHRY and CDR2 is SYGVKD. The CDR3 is CAISEGQGSTDTQYF. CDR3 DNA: TGTGCCATCAGTGAAGGACAGGGGAGCACAGATACGCAGTATTTT.

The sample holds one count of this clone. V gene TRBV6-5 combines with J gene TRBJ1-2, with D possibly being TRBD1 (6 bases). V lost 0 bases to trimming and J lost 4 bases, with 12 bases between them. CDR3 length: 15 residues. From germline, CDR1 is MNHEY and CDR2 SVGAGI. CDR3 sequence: CASSYSSTGFYGYTF. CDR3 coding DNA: TGTGCCAGCAGTTACTCGTCAACAGGGTTCTATGGCTACACCTTC.

The CDR3 DNA follows: TGCAGTGGTGACAGGACTGAAGCTTTCTTT. Its translation: CSGDRTEAFF. The chain recombines TRBV20-1 with TRBJ1-1; a possible D gene is TRBD1 (6 bases). Germline loops: CDR1 DFQATT, CDR2 SNEGSKA (reference sequence). CDR3 size: 10 residues. The V and J ends lost 7 bases and 5 bases respectively, with 8 bases between them.

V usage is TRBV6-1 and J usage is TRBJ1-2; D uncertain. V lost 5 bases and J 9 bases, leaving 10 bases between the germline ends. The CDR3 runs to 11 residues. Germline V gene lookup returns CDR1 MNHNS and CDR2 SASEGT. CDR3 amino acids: CASSFDKSYTF. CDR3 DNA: TGTGCCAGCAGTTTTGACAAGAGCTACACCTTC.

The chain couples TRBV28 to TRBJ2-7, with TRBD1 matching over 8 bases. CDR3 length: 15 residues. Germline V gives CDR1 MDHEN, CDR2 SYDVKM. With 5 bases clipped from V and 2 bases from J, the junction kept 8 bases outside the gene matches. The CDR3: CASSQQGDGTYEQYF. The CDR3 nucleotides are TGTGCCAGCAGTCAACAGGGGGACGGTACCTACGAGCAGTACTTC.

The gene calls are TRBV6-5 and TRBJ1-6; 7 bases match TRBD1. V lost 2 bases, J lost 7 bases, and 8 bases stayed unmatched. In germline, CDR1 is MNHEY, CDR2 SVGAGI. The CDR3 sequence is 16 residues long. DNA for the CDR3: TGTGCCAGCAGTTACGCACCTAGACAGGGCAATTCACCCCTCCACTTT. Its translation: CASSYAPRQGNSPLHF.

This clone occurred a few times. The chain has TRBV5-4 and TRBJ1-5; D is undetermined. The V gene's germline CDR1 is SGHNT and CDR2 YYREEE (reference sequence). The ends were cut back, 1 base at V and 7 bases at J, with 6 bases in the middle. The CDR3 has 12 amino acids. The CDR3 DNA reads TGTGCCAGCAGCTTGTACGGCCAGCCCCAGCATTTT. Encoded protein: CASSLYGQPQHF. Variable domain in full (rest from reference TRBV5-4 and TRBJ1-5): ETGVTQSPTHLIKTRGQQVTLRCSSQSGHNTVSWYQQALGQGPQFIFQYYREEENGRGNFPPRFSGLQFPNYSSELNVNALELDDSALYLCASSLYGQPQHFGDGTRLSIL.

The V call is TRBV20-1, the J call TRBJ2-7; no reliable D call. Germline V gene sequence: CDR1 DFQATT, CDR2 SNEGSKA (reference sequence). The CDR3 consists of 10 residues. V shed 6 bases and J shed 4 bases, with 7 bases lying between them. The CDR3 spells CSAVNYEQYF. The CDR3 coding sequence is TGCAGTGCAGTCAATTACGAGCAGTACTTC.

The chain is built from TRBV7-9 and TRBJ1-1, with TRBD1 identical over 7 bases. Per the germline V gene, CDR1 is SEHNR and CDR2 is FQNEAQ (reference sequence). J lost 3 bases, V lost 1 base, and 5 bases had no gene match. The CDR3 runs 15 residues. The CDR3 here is CASSLVEGAHTEAFF. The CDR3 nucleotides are TGTGCCAGCAGCTTAGTAGAGGGGGCGCACACTGAAGCTTTCTTT.

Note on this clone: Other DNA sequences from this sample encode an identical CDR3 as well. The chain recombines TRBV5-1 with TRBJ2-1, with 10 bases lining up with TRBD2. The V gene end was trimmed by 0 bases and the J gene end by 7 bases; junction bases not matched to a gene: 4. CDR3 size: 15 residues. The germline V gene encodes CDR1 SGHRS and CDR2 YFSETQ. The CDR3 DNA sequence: TGCGCCAGCAGCTTGGTAGCGGGAGGCTTGAATGAGCAGTTCTTC. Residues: CASSLVAGGLNEQFF.

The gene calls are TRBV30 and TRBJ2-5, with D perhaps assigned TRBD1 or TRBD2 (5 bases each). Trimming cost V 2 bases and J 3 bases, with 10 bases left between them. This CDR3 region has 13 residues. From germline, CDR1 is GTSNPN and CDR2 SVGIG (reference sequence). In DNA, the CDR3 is TGTGCCTGGAGTCGGGGACCAAAAGAGACCCAGTACTTC. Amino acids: CAWSRGPKETQYF.